One and the same sample provided the 28 T cell receptor beta chains below, sequenced in a study of graft-versus-host responses after intestinal transplantation. TCRdb's copy holds only in-frame clones and misses some; the assay was immunoSEQ multiplex PCR. The sample lists more than 65,000 clones, under 90% occurring once. The antigens of these receptors remain unknown. This specimen consisted of unstimulated CD4+ T cells sorted from spleen or lymph node cells, obtained before transplant. The source of these receptors is a human donor who was the organ donor for an intestinal transplant.

The genes are TRBV2 and TRBJ1-1; 10 bases are a match to TRBD1. CDR1 is SNHLY and CDR2 is FYNNEI in the germline V gene. With V trimmed by 6 bases and J by 5 bases, 3 bases remained unmatched. The CDR3 is 13 residues long. CDR3 in DNA: TGTGCCAGCAGGGGACAGGGGCGGACTGAAGCTTTCTTT. This encodes CASRGQGRTEAFF. Full variable domain (missing parts from reference TRBV2 and TRBJ1-1): EPEVTQTPSHQVTQMGQEVILRCVPISNHLYFYWYRQILGQKVEFLVSFYNNEISEKSEIFDDQFSVERPDGSNFTLKIRSTKLEDSAMYFCASRGQGRTEAFFGQGTRLTVV.

The gene calls are TRBV7-6 and TRBJ1-4; no clear D gene. Germline V gives CDR1 SGHVS, CDR2 FNYEAQ. The CDR3 consists of 18 residues. The germline V and J ends were trimmed by 3 bases and 0 bases, with 17 bases remaining between them. The CDR3 DNA reads as TGTGCCAGCAGCTTCCCGGTGGGAGATAAGTCAACTAATGAAAAACTGTTTTTT. Its protein is CASSFPVGDKSTNEKLFF.

Written as DNA, the CDR3 is TGCGCCAGCAGCTTGGATGAGCCGAGCTTTCAATCACCCCTCCACTTT. The encoded protein is CASSLDEPSFQSPLHF. The V gene is TRBV5-1, the J gene TRBJ1-6, with no clear D. The CDR3 consists of 16 residues. Between the trimmed V and J ends, which lost 0 bases and 10 bases, there was a span of 17 bases. Germline V CDR1 and CDR2: SGHRS, YFSETQ.

The V call is TRBV2, the J call TRBJ2-5, with D uncertain. The CDR3 sequence is 12 residues long. Germline CDR1 SNHLY, CDR2 FYNNEI. The germline V and J ends were trimmed by 7 bases and 5 bases, with 11 bases remaining between them. CDR3 in DNA: TGTGCCAGCACGTTTAGGCGGGAGACCCAGTACTTC. It specifies CASTFRRETQYF.

The rearrangement uses TRBV5-4 and TRBJ1-5; TRBD1 matches 7 bases. V shed 2 bases, J shed 5 bases, and the junction held 7 bases outside the gene matches. Germline values: CDR1 SGHNT, CDR2 YYREEE (reference sequence). CDR3 length: 15 residues. CDR3 region: CASSFGQVEDQPQHF. CDR3 DNA sequence: TGTGCCAGCAGCTTCGGACAGGTTGAAGATCAGCCCCAGCATTTT.

The chain combines TRBV5-1 with TRBJ1-2; D ambiguous. V was trimmed by 6 bases and J by 1 base, leaving 13 bases between them. This CDR3 spans 14 amino acids. Germline lookup yields CDR1 SGHRS and CDR2 YFSETQ. CDR3 coding DNA: TGCGCCAGCACACCCGGAGGGATTAACTATGGCTACACCTTC. Residues: CASTPGGINYGYTF.

The chain couples TRBV11-2 to TRBJ1-1; D call uncertain. Germline V lookup: CDR1 SGHAT, CDR2 FQNNGV. Between the trimmed V and J ends, which lost 5 bases and 4 bases, there was a span of 11 bases. The CDR3 extends over 13 amino acids. The CDR3 reads CASSPWRPTEAFF. Here the CDR3 DNA reads TGTGCCAGCAGCCCTTGGCGGCCCACTGAAGCTTTCTTT.

This clone was detected only once. The genes are TRBV2 and TRBJ1-2, with 9 nucleotides matching TRBD1. Unmatched junction bases numbered 15, after V lost 6 bases and J lost 7 bases. The CDR3 extends over 16 amino acids. Germline values: CDR1 SNHLY, CDR2 FYNNEI. The CDR3 reads CASSPGTGYRISGYTF. The CDR3 nucleotides are TGTGCCAGCAGCCCCGGGACAGGGTATCGGATTAGTGGCTACACCTTC.

The rearrangement links TRBV18 to TRBJ2-1; 12 bases agree with TRBD2. The CDR3 has 17 residues. V lost 2 bases and J lost 0; bases outside the gene matches: 2. The germline CDR1 and CDR2 sequences are KGHSH and LQKENI. DNA of the CDR3: TGTGCCAGCTCACCAACACTAGCGGGGGGCTCCTACAATGAGCAGTTCTTC. Translated, it gives CASSPTLAGGSYNEQFF.

The rearrangement joins TRBV18 to TRBJ2-3, with 8 bases that match TRBD1. The V and J ends lost 6 bases and 3 bases, in that order; junction bases with no gene match: 11. CDR3 length: 16 amino acids. Germline CDR1 reads KGHSH; CDR2 reads LQKENI. CDR3 loop: CASSQTRTGKTDTQYF. The CDR3 coding sequence is TGTGCCAGCTCCCAAACACGGACAGGGAAAACAGATACGCAGTATTTT.

The sample holds a few counts of this clone. The chain is built from TRBV28 and TRBJ2-5; 7 bases map to TRBD1. V dropped 3 bases and J dropped 2; count of bases not matched to a gene: 3. This CDR3 region has 14 residues. Germline V gene sequence: CDR1 MDHEN, CDR2 SYDVKM. The CDR3 is CASSFPQGQETQYF. The CDR3 region has the DNA TGTGCCAGCAGTTTCCCACAGGGGCAAGAGACCCAGTACTTC.

This rearrangement joins TRBV29-1 to TRBJ1-1; D gene ambiguous. Looked up from germline, CDR1 is SQVTM and CDR2 is ANQGSEA. The CDR3 is made up of 12 amino acids. Trimming removed 3 bases at V and 0 bases at J, with 5 bases between. The CDR3 is CSVDPVNTEAFF. In nucleotides, the CDR3 is TGCAGCGTTGATCCGGTGAACACTGAAGCTTTCTTT.

The chain employs TRBV5-6 and TRBJ1-2; 7 nucleotides line up with TRBD1. In germline, CDR1 is SGHDT, CDR2 YYEEEE. This CDR3 is built from 11 residues. V was pared by 3 bases and J by 12 bases, with 5 bases of the junction left unmatched. The CDR3 DNA reads as TGTGCCAGCAGCTCGTCGACAGGGAACACCTTC. As protein: CASSSSTGNTF.

About this clone: Different DNA sequences within this sample yield the same CDR3. The chain joins TRBV7-8 to TRBJ1-1, with D unclear. V was cut by 8 bases and J by 1 base, with 11 bases left in between. Germline V lookup: CDR1 SGHVS, CDR2 FQNEAQ. CDR3 length: 13 amino acids. The CDR3 protein is CASSVSWNTEAFF. CDR3 DNA: TGTGCCAGCTCAGTCAGTTGGAACACTGAAGCTTTCTTT.

The chain links TRBV7-2 to TRBJ1-6; 7 bases are a match to TRBD1. Unmatched junction bases numbered 13, after V lost 4 bases and J lost 10 bases. The germline V gene encodes CDR1 SGHTA and CDR2 FQGNSA. The CDR3 extends over 16 amino acids. The CDR3 protein is CASSYSVDRDRSPLHF. The CDR3 coding sequence is TGTGCCAGCAGCTATAGTGTTGACAGGGATCGGTCACCCCTCCACTTT.

This clone was picked up one time. The rearrangement links TRBV6-5 to TRBJ1-1, with D possibly matching TRBD1 (5 bases). This CDR3 is built from 15 residues. V lost 2 bases, J lost 7 bases, and 17 bases lay in between. Per the germline V gene, CDR1 is MNHEY and CDR2 is SVGAGI. Written as DNA, the CDR3 is TGTGCCAGCAGTTACGGGGGGACTTCGCGACATGAAGCTTTCTTT. It encodes CASSYGGTSRHEAFF.

This clone was recorded once. This sequence joins TRBV28 and TRBJ1-2, with a tentative D call TRBD1 (5 bases). The CDR3 runs 14 residues. The V gene lost 3 bases and the J gene lost 4 bases, with 12 bases spanning the gap. Germline values: CDR1 MDHEN, CDR2 SYDVKM. The CDR3 bases are TGTGCCAGCAGTTTCCAGGGAGGTAGCTATGGCTACACCTTC. Its protein is CASSFQGGSYGYTF.

The V and J genes are TRBV4-1 and TRBJ2-5, with TRBD1 identical over 8 bases. There are 15 residues in the CDR3. Germline CDR1 is MGHRA and CDR2 is YSYEKL. V trimming: 0 bases; J trimming: 1 base; junction bases outside the gene matches: 1. The CDR3 sequence is CASSQDGTGQETQYF. CDR3 in DNA: TGCGCCAGCAGCCAAGATGGGACAGGCCAAGAGACCCAGTACTTC.

The V and J genes are TRBV9 and TRBJ1-5; 8 bases match TRBD1. Germline CDR1 SGDLS, CDR2 YYNGEE. CDR3 length: 14 amino acids. Trimming cost V 3 bases and J 5 bases; bases outside gene matches: 4. CDR3: CASSAGQAYQPQHF. In nucleotides, the CDR3 is TGTGCCAGCAGCGCGGGACAGGCCTATCAGCCCCAGCATTTT.

About this clone itself: One end of the junction varies from germline; a read error may be responsible. The CDR3: CASSLVLRGGQETQYF. In nucleotides, the CDR3 is TGTGCTAGCAGCTTAGTGCTGCGGGGGGGCCAAGAGACCCAGTACTTC. The V and J genes are TRBV7-7 and TRBJ2-5; 9 bases are a match to TRBD2. Germline V CDR1 and CDR2: SSHAT, FNYEAQ (reference sequence). The CDR3 spans 16 residues.

This sequence joins TRBV5-6 and TRBJ1-2; D gene uncertain. This CDR3 has 16 residues. The germline CDR1 and CDR2 sequences are SGHDT and YYEEEE. V was trimmed by 1 base and J by 8 bases, leaving 21 bases between them. The CDR3 DNA follows: TGTGCCAGCAGCTTGATGGTGATGAAGTCCGTACGGGGCTACACCTTC. Translating gives CASSLMVMKSVRGYTF.

V and J are TRBV10-1 and TRBJ2-1, with 14 nucleotides matching TRBD2. This CDR3 region has 17 residues. Trimming cost V 4 bases and J 7 bases; bases outside gene matches: 9. Germline CDR1 WNHNN, CDR2 SYGVQD (reference sequence). This CDR3 reads CASSGLAGGLGVNEQFF. DNA for the CDR3: TGCGCCAGCAGTGGACTAGCGGGGGGGCTCGGAGTAAATGAGCAGTTCTTC.

This chain's CDR3 is CASSYRGGNTIYF. CDR3 bases: TGTGCCAGCAGTTACAGGGGTGGAAACACCATATATTTT. This sequence joins TRBV6-5 and TRBJ1-3; tentative D call: TRBD1 (5 bases). The germline V gene has CDR1 MNHEY and CDR2 SVGAGI. V lost 2 bases to trimming and J lost 3 bases, with 5 bases between them. The CDR3 covers 13 residues.

This clone was picked up a small number of times. The chain links TRBV10-1 to TRBJ2-1; possible D gene TRBD1, 5 bases. This CDR3 comprises 13 residues. CDR1 WNHNN and CDR2 SYGVQD come from the germline V gene (reference sequence). V gave up 4 bases and J gave up 4 bases, with 8 bases separating them. CDR3 amino acids: CASSGQKYNEQFF. CDR3 DNA sequence: TGCGCCAGCAGTGGACAGAAGTACAATGAGCAGTTCTTC.

The chain employs TRBV30 and TRBJ1-5; maybe TRBD1 (6 bases). The V and J ends lost 4 bases and 5 bases respectively, with 6 bases between them. CDR1 and CDR2 (germline): GTSNPN, SVGIG (reference sequence). The CDR3 is made up of 11 amino acids. In DNA, the CDR3 is TGTGCCTGGACAGGGGATCAGCCCCAGCATTTT. Protein product: CAWTGDQPQHF.

The chain combines TRBV5-4 with TRBJ1-2; 10 bases line up with TRBD1. The germline gives CDR1 SGHNT, CDR2 YYREEE (reference sequence). CDR3 length: 14 amino acids. V lost 3 bases to trimming and J lost 7 bases; unmatched junction nucleotides: 6. The CDR3 nucleotides read TGTGCCAGCAGCTACGGACAGGGGGAGGGTGGCTACACCTTC. Translated: CASSYGQGEGGYTF.

CDR3 coding DNA: TGTGCCAGCAGTTACCTGGGGGGGAGCACAGATACGCAGTATTTT. It codes for CASSYLGGSTDTQYF. This rearrangement joins TRBV6-5 to TRBJ2-3; 7 bases are a match to TRBD2. With 2 bases clipped from V and 0 bases from J, the junction kept 2 bases outside the gene matches. Germline-derived CDR1 and CDR2 are MNHEY and SVGAGI. CDR3 length equals 15 residues.

V gene TRBV28 combines with J gene TRBJ1-2, with D uncertain. This CDR3 is built from 11 residues. The V gene's germline CDR1 is MDHEN and CDR2 SYDVKM. With 5 bases removed from V and 4 bases from J, the gap between germline ends came to 5 bases. In DNA, the CDR3 is TGTGCCAGCAGTCTAAGCTATGGCTACACCTTC. Residues: CASSLSYGYTF.